A single sample gave rise to the 27 T cell receptor beta chains below, sequenced in a study of CD8 T cells in ankylosing spondylitis. Each CDR3 protein is one row after TCRdb ran MiXCR on the 5' RACE reads. The table includes around 39,000 distinct CDR3 sequences, about an eighth detected once. Sequencing was performed on synovial fluid, either unsorted or a sorted T cell fraction (not recorded which). The origin of the receptors is a male donor with ankylosing spondylitis.

This clonotype was counted ten times or more. V and J are TRBV4-3 and TRBJ1-6; the match to TRBD1 covers 8 bases. CDR1 is LGHNA and CDR2 is YSLEER in the germline V gene. The CDR3 covers 16 residues. V gave up 4 bases and J gave up 9 bases; unmatched junction bases: 11. For the CDR3, the DNA is TGCGCCAGCAGCCTTTCCACAGGGGGTGAAGGTTCACCCCTCCACTTT. This gives the protein CASSLSTGGEGSPLHF.

This sequence joins TRBV4-3 and TRBJ2-2; 9 bases align to TRBD1. CDR3 length: 15 residues. Losses at the gene ends were 1 base for V and 3 bases for J; bases not matched to a gene: 0. CDR1 LGHNA and CDR2 YSLEER come from the germline V gene. The CDR3 nucleotides read TGCGCCAGCAGCCAAGGGACAGGGGACACCGGGGAGCTGTTTTTT. Amino acid sequence: CASSQGTGDTGELFF.

The genes are TRBV7-9 and TRBJ2-3; a possible D gene is TRBD2 (5 bases). The length of the CDR3 is 15 residues. The V end was cut by 7 bases, the J end by 4 bases, with 18 bases between. Germline V lookup: CDR1 SEHNR, CDR2 FQNEAQ (reference sequence). The CDR3 sequence is CASTRRELEPDTQYF. Written as DNA, the CDR3 is TGTGCCAGCACCCGAAGGGAACTAGAACCAGATACGCAGTATTTT.

The chain recombines TRBV7-6 with TRBJ2-1; no clear D. From germline, CDR1 is SGHVS and CDR2 FNYEAQ. The length of the CDR3 is 17 residues. The V end was cut by 4 bases, the J end by 0 bases, with 16 bases between. The CDR3 loop is CASSSRFDLASYNEQFF. The CDR3 DNA sequence: TGTGCCAGCAGCTCCCGGTTTGACCTGGCCTCCTACAATGAGCAGTTCTTC.

This clonotype appeared a few times. J is TRBJ2-7 and V is TRBV7-2; 7 bases agree with TRBD2. The V and J ends lost 0 bases and 2 bases, in that order; junction bases with no gene match: 1. CDR3 size: 14 residues. The V gene's germline CDR1 is SGHTA and CDR2 FQGNSA. CDR3 in DNA: TGTGCCAGCAGCTTAGCGGGGGGGGCCTACGAGCAGTACTTC. Translation: CASSLAGGAYEQYF. Complete variable domain (other parts from reference TRBV7-2 and TRBJ2-7): GAGVSQSPSNKVTEKGKDVELRCDPISGHTALYWYRQSLGQGLEFLIYFQGNSAPDKSGLPSDRFSAERTGGSVSTLTIQRTQQEDSAVYLCASSLAGGAYEQYFGPGTRLTVT.

This clonotype occurred many times. This chain links TRBV24-1 with TRBJ2-5, with 7 positions matching TRBD1. CDR1 is KGHDR, CDR2 SFDVKD, per germline. J gave up 5 bases and V 3 bases, and 11 bases lay outside the gene matches. The CDR3 length is 16 residues. Written as DNA, the CDR3 is TGTGCCACCAGTGATCGTACACAGGGGATGAGGGAGACCCAGTACTTC. It specifies CATSDRTQGMRETQYF.

The table lists this clonotype with a few counts. This chain links TRBV12-3 or TRBV12-4 with TRBJ1-2; the match to TRBD1 covers 7 bases. V gave up 6 bases and J gave up 7 bases; unmatched junction bases: 8. The CDR3 spans 13 residues. DNA for the CDR3: TGTGCCAGCAGGGAACAGGGGCGAGGTGGCTACACCTTC. Its translation: CASREQGRGGYTF.

The CDR3 is CASSLGQKETQYF. In nucleotides, the CDR3 is TGTGCCAGCAGCCTAGGACAGAAAGAGACCCAGTACTTC. The rearrangement links TRBV2 to TRBJ2-5, with D tentatively TRBD1 (6 bases). Per germline, CDR1 SNHLY and CDR2 FYNNEI. This CDR3 contains 13 residues. The ends were cut back, 6 bases at V and 3 bases at J, with 11 bases in the middle.

This sequence joins TRBV4-3 and TRBJ2-7, with D perhaps matching TRBD2 (6 bases). Germline lookup yields CDR1 LGHNA and CDR2 YSLEER. The germline V and J ends were trimmed by 1 base and 2 bases, with 12 bases remaining between them. The length of the CDR3 is 15 residues. The CDR3 coding sequence is TGCGCCAGCAGCCAAGGACGGGAGTTCCCCTACGAGCAGTACTTC. Protein: CASSQGREFPYEQYF.

The V and J genes are TRBV7-2 and TRBJ2-7; TRBD1 might be the D (5 bases). V was trimmed by 1 base and J by 4 bases, leaving 11 bases between them. This CDR3 spans 14 amino acids. Germline assignment: CDR1 SGHTA and CDR2 FQGNSA. CDR3 DNA: TGTGCCAGCAGCTTAGGCCAGGGCGCGTACGAGCAGTACTTC. Its protein product is CASSLGQGAYEQYF.

In this sample, this clonotype turned up a few times. The chain is built from TRBV6-1 and TRBJ2-5; possibly TRBD1 for D (6 bases). Germline V gene lookup returns CDR1 MNHNS and CDR2 SASEGT. V was clipped by 3 bases and J by 5 bases, with 13 bases between them. The CDR3 runs to 14 residues. CDR3 nucleotide sequence: TGTGCCAGCAGTGACGTTCAGGGGTGGGAGACCCAGTACTTC. Translation: CASSDVQGWETQYF.

There are a few counts of this clonotype. V is TRBV6-2 or TRBV6-3 and J is TRBJ1-1; D not resolved. The CDR3 length is 14 residues. Germline CDR1 MNHEY, CDR2 SVGEGT. V was cut by 6 bases and J by 4 bases, with 15 bases left in between. In nucleotides, the CDR3 is TGTGCCAGCAGCCGCAAACTAGCGACCACTGAAGCTTTCTTT. Its protein product is CASSRKLATTEAFF.

The gene calls are TRBV9 and TRBJ2-7, with TRBD1 identical over 11 bases. The CDR3 totals 15 residues. Germline-derived CDR1 and CDR2 are SGDLS and YYNGEE. V lost 3 bases to trimming and J lost 4 bases; unmatched junction nucleotides: 6. In DNA, the CDR3 is TGTGCCAGCAGCGGGGAGGGACAGGGGGGTTACGAGCAGTACTTC. Amino acid sequence: CASSGEGQGGYEQYF.

The chain recombines TRBV28 with TRBJ2-3; the match to TRBD2 covers 8 bases. This CDR3 has 16 residues. V was pared by 4 bases and J by 0 bases, with 6 bases of the junction left unmatched. Per the germline V gene, CDR1 is MDHEN and CDR2 is SYDVKM. The CDR3 loop is CASSWPAGASTDTQYF. DNA of the CDR3: TGTGCCAGCAGTTGGCCAGCGGGGGCTAGCACAGATACGCAGTATTTT.

This clonotype appeared many times. The V call is TRBV6-4, the J call TRBJ2-6, with a weak D call TRBD2 (5 bases). Germline V gene data show CDR1 as MRHNA and CDR2 as SNTAGT. V was shortened by 6 bases and J by 3 bases, with 15 bases between the two germline ends. The CDR3 is 16 amino acids. The CDR3: CASSEGVAGGANVLTF. The CDR3 DNA reads as TGTGCCAGCAGCGAGGGTGTCGCGGGTGGGGCCAACGTCCTGACTTTC.

This clonotype was detected only a few times. V usage is TRBV20-1 and J usage is TRBJ2-2, with D perhaps TRBD2 (5 bases). Trimming shortened V by 3 bases and J by 3 bases, and 11 bases separated the two germline ends. This CDR3 has 14 amino acids. Germline CDR1 is DFQATT and CDR2 is SNEGSKA (reference sequence). CDR3 in DNA: TGCAGTGCTAGTTTCCAGCGGTACACCGGGGAGCTGTTTTTT. Translation gives CSASFQRYTGELFF.

The chain joins TRBV5-1 to TRBJ2-5; D remains unclear. This CDR3 contains 13 residues. Germline V gene sequence: CDR1 SGHRS, CDR2 YFSETQ. V gave up 0 bases and J gave up 7 bases, with 10 bases separating them. The CDR3: CASSLDALGTQYF. The CDR3 coding sequence is TGCGCCAGCAGCTTGGACGCGTTAGGGACCCAGTACTTC.

In its sample, this clonotype was seen many times. The rearrangement joins TRBV20-1 to TRBJ1-5, with 10 bases identical to TRBD1. The CDR3 sequence is 16 residues long. V shed 3 bases and J 2 bases; nucleotides not matched to a gene: 7. Germline V gives CDR1 DFQATT, CDR2 SNEGSKA (reference sequence). CDR3 protein: CSASPLGTGGNQPQHF. The CDR3 nucleotides read TGCAGTGCTAGTCCCCTCGGGACAGGGGGCAATCAGCCCCAGCATTTT.

This clonotype was observed many times. The J gene is TRBJ1-2, the V gene TRBV10-3; no definite D call. The V and J ends lost 2 bases and 4 bases respectively, with 11 bases between them. CDR1 is ENHRY and CDR2 is SYGVKD in the germline V gene. The CDR3 has 14 residues. CDR3 sequence: CAISEGSDRYGYTF. DNA for the CDR3: TGTGCCATCAGTGAGGGATCAGACCGCTATGGCTACACCTTC.

In its sample, this clonotype was seen a few times. This chain links TRBV11-2 with TRBJ1-2; D is unresolved. Germline loops: CDR1 SGHAT, CDR2 FQNNGV. The CDR3 length is 12 residues. Trimming pared 2 bases from V and 5 bases from J, leaving 6 bases between. CDR3 sequence (DNA): TGTGCCAGCAGCTTACTAGGATATGGCTACACCTTC. It is translated as CASSLLGYGYTF. Filled out from reference TRBV11-2 and TRBJ1-2, the complete variable domain reads EAGVAQSPRYKIIEKRQSVAFWCNPISGHATLYWYQQILGQGPKLLIQFQNNGVVDDSQLPKDRFSAERLKGVDSTLKIQPAKLEDSAVYLCASSLLGYGYTFGSGTRLTVV.

This clonotype has ten or more counts. V gene TRBV24-1 combines with J gene TRBJ2-7; TRBD2 might be the D (5 bases). The length of the CDR3 is 13 residues. Germline V gene sequence: CDR1 KGHDR, CDR2 SFDVKD. V was shortened by 3 bases and J by 7 bases, with 12 bases between the two germline ends. CDR3 loop: CATSDGPSGEQYF. CDR3 bases: TGTGCCACCAGTGATGGCCCTTCGGGGGAGCAGTACTTC.

This clonotype was counted only a few times. This chain connects TRBV12-3 or TRBV12-4 to TRBJ2-1, with TRBD2 matching over 11 bases. The CDR3 runs 14 residues. V dropped 7 bases and J dropped 6; count of bases not matched to a gene: 5. DNA of the CDR3: TGTGCCAGCAAGTTAGCGGGGGGGTTCAATGAGCAGTTCTTC. Translating it yields CASKLAGGFNEQFF.

This chain uses TRBV27 with TRBJ2-3; possible D gene TRBD1, 5 bases. Germline CDR1 and CDR2: MNHEY and SMNVEV (reference sequence). The V gene lost 3 bases and the J gene lost 4 bases, with 8 bases spanning the gap. The CDR3 is 13 residues long. CDR3 nucleotides: TGTGCCAGCAGTTTTAAGGGGCCAGATACGCAGTATTTT. It encodes CASSFKGPDTQYF.

Many counts were recorded for this clonotype. CDR3 DNA sequence: TGTGCCAGCAGTTTAAGGCAGGGGAATCAGCCCCAGCATTTT. As protein: CASSLRQGNQPQHF. The chain combines TRBV27 with TRBJ1-5, with D tentatively TRBD1 (6 bases). V lost 2 bases to trimming and J lost 4 bases, with 9 bases between them. CDR1 is MNHEY, CDR2 SMNVEV, per germline (reference sequence). The CDR3 length is 14 residues.

The genes are TRBV28 and TRBJ2-5; 9 nucleotides line up with TRBD2. Germline V lookup: CDR1 MDHEN, CDR2 SYDVKM. V was pared by 8 bases and J by 4 bases, with 11 bases of the junction left unmatched. This CDR3 comprises 15 residues. CDR3 sequence (DNA): TGTGCCAGCCACCCTCTAGCGGGATTTCTAGAGACCCAGTACTTC. Encoded protein: CASHPLAGFLETQYF. The full variable domain, with the rest looked up from reference TRBV28 and TRBJ2-5, is DVKVTQSSRYLVKRTGEKVFLECVQDMDHENMFWYRQDPGLGLRLIYFSYDVKMKEKGDIPEGYSVSREKKERFSLILESASTNQTSMYLCASHPLAGFLETQYFGPGTRLLVL.

This clonotype came up a few times. The chain links TRBV20-1 to TRBJ1-6; D gene unclear. The CDR3 is 18 residues long. Per the germline V gene, CDR1 is DFQATT and CDR2 is SNEGSKA (reference sequence). Trimming pared 4 bases from V and 4 bases from J, leaving 23 bases between. DNA of the CDR3: TGCAGTGCTAAGCGGCCAGTGAGCGTATCCTATTATAATTCACCCCTCCACTTT. Translating gives CSAKRPVSVSYYNSPLHF.

The CDR3 here is CASSFFGRMDEQFF. The DNA of the CDR3 is TGTGCCAGCAGTTTTTTCGGGAGGATGGATGAGCAGTTCTTC. V gene TRBV28 combines with J gene TRBJ2-1; TRBD2 agrees at 7 bases. The CDR3 consists of 14 residues. With 3 bases clipped from V and 8 bases from J, the junction kept 7 bases outside the gene matches. In germline, CDR1 is MDHEN, CDR2 SYDVKM.